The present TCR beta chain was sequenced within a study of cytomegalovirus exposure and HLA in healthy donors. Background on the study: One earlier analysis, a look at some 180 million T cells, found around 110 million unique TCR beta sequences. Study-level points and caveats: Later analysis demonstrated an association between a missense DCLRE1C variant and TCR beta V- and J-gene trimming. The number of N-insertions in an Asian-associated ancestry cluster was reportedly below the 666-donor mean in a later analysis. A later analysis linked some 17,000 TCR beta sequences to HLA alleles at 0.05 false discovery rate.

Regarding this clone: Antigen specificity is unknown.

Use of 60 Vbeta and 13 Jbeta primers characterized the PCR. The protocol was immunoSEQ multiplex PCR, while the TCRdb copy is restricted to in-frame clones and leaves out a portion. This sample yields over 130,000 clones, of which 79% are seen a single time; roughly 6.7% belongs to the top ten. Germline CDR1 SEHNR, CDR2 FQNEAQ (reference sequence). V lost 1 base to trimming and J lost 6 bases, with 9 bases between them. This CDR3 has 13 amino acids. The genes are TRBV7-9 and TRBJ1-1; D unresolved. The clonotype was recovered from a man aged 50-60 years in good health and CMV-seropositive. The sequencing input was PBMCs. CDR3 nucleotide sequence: TGTGCCAGCAGCTTAGGACCTGGGCCTGAAGCTTTCTTT. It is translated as CASSLGPGPEAFF.